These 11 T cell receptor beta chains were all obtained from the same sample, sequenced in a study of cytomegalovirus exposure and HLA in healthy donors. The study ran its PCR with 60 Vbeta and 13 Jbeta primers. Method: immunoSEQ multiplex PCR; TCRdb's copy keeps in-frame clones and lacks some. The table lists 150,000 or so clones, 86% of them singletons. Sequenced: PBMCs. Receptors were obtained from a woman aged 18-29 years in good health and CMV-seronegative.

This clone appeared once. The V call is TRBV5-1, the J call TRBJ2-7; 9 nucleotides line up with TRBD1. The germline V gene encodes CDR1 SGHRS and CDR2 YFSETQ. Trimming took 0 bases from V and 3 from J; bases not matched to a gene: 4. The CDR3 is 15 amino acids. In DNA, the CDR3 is TGCGCCAGCAGCTTGGACAGGGGGCATCGCTACGAGCAGTACTTC. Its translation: CASSLDRGHRYEQYF.

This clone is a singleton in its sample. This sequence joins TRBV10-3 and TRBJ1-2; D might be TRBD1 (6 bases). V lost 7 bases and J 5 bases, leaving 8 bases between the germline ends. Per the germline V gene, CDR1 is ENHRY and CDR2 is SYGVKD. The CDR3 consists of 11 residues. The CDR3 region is CAITGAYGYTF. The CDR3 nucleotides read TGTGCCATCACAGGGGCTTATGGCTACACCTTC.

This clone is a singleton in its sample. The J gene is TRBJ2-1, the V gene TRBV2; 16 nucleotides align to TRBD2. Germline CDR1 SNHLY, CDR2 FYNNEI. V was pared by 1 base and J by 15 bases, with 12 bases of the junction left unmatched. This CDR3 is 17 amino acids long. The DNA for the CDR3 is TGTGCCAGCAGTGAAGATCAACCGGGACTAGCGGGAGGGCCGGCGTTCTTC. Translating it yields CASSEDQPGLAGGPAFF.

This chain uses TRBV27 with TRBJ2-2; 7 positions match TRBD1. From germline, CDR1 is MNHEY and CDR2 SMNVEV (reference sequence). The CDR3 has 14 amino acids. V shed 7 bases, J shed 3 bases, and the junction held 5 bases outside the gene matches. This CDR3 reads CASTQGQHTGELFF. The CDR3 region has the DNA TGTGCCAGCACGCAGGGACAGCACACCGGGGAGCTGTTTTTT.

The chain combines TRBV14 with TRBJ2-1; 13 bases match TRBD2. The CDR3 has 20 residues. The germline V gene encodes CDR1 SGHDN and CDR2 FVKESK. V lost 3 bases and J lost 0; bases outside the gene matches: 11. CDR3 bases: TGTGCCAGCAGCCACAAATTGGGGACTAGCGGGACCGGCTCCTACAATGAGCAGTTCTTC. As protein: CASSHKLGTSGTGSYNEQFF.

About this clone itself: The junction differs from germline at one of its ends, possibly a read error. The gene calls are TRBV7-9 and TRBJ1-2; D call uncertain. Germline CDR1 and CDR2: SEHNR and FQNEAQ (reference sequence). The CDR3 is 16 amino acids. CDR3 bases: TGTTCCAGCAGCCGCTTAAAACGGGGAATTGTCGGTGGCTACACCTTC. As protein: CSSSRLKRGIVGGYTF. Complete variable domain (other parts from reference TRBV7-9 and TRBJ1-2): DTGVSQNPRHKITKRGQNVTFRCDPISEHNRLYWYRQTLGQGPEFLTYFQNEAQLEKSRLLSDRFSAERPKGSFSTLEIQRTEQGDSAMYLCSSSRLKRGIVGGYTFGSGTRLTVV.

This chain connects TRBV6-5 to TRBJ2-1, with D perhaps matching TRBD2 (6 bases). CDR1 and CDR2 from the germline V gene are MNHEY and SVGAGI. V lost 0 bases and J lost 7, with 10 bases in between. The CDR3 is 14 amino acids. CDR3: CASSYSREWNEQFF. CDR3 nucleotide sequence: TGTGCCAGCAGTTACTCCCGGGAGTGGAATGAGCAGTTCTTC.

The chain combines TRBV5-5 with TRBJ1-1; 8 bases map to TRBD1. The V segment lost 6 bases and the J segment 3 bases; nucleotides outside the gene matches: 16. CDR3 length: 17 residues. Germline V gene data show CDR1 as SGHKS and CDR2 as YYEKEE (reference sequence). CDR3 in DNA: TGTGCCAGCACCAATGGACAGGGAAACTTCGGGGACACTGAAGCTTTCTTT. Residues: CASTNGQGNFGDTEAFF.

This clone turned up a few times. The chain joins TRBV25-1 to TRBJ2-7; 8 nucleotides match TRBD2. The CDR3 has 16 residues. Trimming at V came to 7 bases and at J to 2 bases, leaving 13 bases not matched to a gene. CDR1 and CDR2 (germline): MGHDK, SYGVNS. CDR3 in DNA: TGTGCCAGCACCCGATCCGTAGCGGGATCCCCCTACGAGCAGTACTTC. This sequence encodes CASTRSVAGSPYEQYF.

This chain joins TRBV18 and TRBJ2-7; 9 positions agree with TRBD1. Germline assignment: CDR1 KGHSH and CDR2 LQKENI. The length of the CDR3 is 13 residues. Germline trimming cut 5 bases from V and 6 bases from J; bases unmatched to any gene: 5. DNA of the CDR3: TGTGCCAGCTCAGCCGGGACAGGGCCCGAGCAGTACTTC. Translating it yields CASSAGTGPEQYF. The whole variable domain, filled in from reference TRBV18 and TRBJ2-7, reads NAGVMQNPRHLVRRRGQEARLRCSPMKGHSHVYWYRQLPEEGLKFMVYLQKENIIDESGMPKERFSAEFPKEGPSILRIQQVVRGDSAAYFCASSAGTGPEQYFGPGTRLTVT.

CDR3: CASSQASPTVHEQFF. For the CDR3, the DNA is TGCGCCAGCAGCCAAGCAAGCCCAACAGTACATGAGCAGTTCTTC. This chain uses TRBV4-1 with TRBJ2-1; the D is unclear. The CDR3 spans 15 residues. CDR1 is MGHRA and CDR2 is YSYEKL in the germline V gene. The ends were cut back, 1 base at V and 8 bases at J, with 15 bases in the middle.